Below, 6 T cell receptor beta chains from the same sample are listed, as sequenced in a study of cytomegalovirus exposure and HLA in healthy donors. Vbeta (60) and Jbeta (13) primers were used in the PCR. Libraries were prepared by immunoSEQ multiplex PCR; TCRdb keeps only in-frame clonotypes and omits some of them. Here the sample spans about 150,000 clones, less than 85% being singletons. Source material: PBMCs. All receptors derive from a woman in her 50s in good health and CMV-seropositive.

The CDR3 here is CASSPARDRPYEQYF. The CDR3 DNA reads TGCGCCAGCAGTCCCGCGCGGGACAGGCCCTACGAGCAGTACTTC. V usage is TRBV5-1 and J usage is TRBJ2-5; 8 bases are a match to TRBD1. The J call may be faulty, since TRBJ2-7 better matches the DNA end. The CDR3 is made up of 15 amino acids. Germline values: CDR1 SGHRS, CDR2 YFSETQ.

The chain employs TRBV27 and TRBJ2-7; possible D gene TRBD2, 6 bases. CDR3 length equals 12 residues. Trimming pared 8 bases from V and 6 bases from J, leaving 14 bases between. Germline V gene lookup returns CDR1 MNHEY and CDR2 SMNVEV (reference sequence). The CDR3 protein is CASAHGGGEQYF. In DNA form, the CDR3 reads TGTGCCAGCGCCCACGGGGGAGGCGAGCAGTACTTC.

The chain uses TRBV19 and TRBJ2-3, with 12 bases lining up with TRBD2. CDR1 is LNHDA, CDR2 SQIVND, per germline (reference sequence). Trimming removed 5 bases from V and 0 bases from J; junction bases left unmatched: 9. The CDR3 totals 18 residues. CDR3 region: CASSVTSGGTASTDTQYF. The CDR3 DNA sequence: TGTGCCAGTAGTGTTACTAGCGGGGGGACGGCTAGCACAGATACGCAGTATTTT.

This clone was detected a few times. This sequence joins TRBV19 and TRBJ1-6; D is perhaps TRBD1 (5 bases). Germline V gives CDR1 LNHDA, CDR2 SQIVND (reference sequence). Trimming removed 7 bases at V and 4 bases at J, with 14 bases between. CDR3 length equals 15 residues. The chain's CDR3 is CASTPGAAYNSPLHF. The CDR3 DNA reads TGTGCCAGTACCCCTGGGGCGGCGTATAATTCACCCCTCCACTTT.

The chain combines TRBV4-1 with TRBJ1-4, with 7 bases fitting TRBD1. Germline-derived CDR1 and CDR2 are MGHRA and YSYEKL. With V trimmed by 3 bases and J by 7 bases, 5 bases remained unmatched. The CDR3 covers 14 residues. The DNA of the CDR3 is TGCGCCAGCAGCCAGACAGGGCTAGGTGAAAAACTGTTTTTT. This translates into CASSQTGLGEKLFF.

The chain carries TRBV5-6 and TRBJ1-4; no firm D call. The germline V gene encodes CDR1 SGHDT and CDR2 YYEEEE. The V end lost 5 bases, the J end lost 6 bases, and 14 bases lay between the germline ends. The CDR3 sequence is 14 residues long. CDR3 in DNA: TGTGCCAGCAGTTCAGCCGGGGTTGATGAAAAACTGTTTTTT. The encoded protein is CASSSAGVDEKLFF.